This TCR beta chain was sequenced for a study of shared clonotypes between healthy human individuals. The protocol was immunoSEQ multiplex PCR, while the TCRdb copy is restricted to in-frame clones and leaves out a portion. The sample yields over 100,000 clones, under 70% seen once. This CDR3 spans 13 amino acids. The ends lost 4 bases at V and 3 bases at J; junction bases unmatched: 3. CDR1 and CDR2 (germline): SNHLY, FYNNEI. The sequenced sample was memory CD8+ T cells sorted from blood. Specified subset: CD45RO+ cells pooled with CCR7-negative TemRA cells. The receptor's source is a woman in her 30s in good health. The chain uses TRBV2 and TRBJ2-7; 7 bases are shared with TRBD2. For the CDR3, the DNA is TGTGCCAGCAGTGGGTGGGAGGGCTACGAGCAGTACTTC. Amino acids: CASSGWEGYEQYF. The full variable domain, completed using reference TRBV2 and TRBJ2-7, is EPEVTQTPSHQVTQMGQEVILRCVPISNHLYFYWYRQILGQKVEFLVSFYNNEISEKSEIFDDQFSVERPDGSNFTLKIRSTKLEDSAMYFCASSGWEGYEQYFGPGTRLTVT.